One sample yielded the 8 T cell receptor beta chains listed below, sequenced in a study of blood T cell repertoires in COVID-19. The assay was immunoSEQ multiplex PCR, and TCRdb's table has in-frame clones only and misses some. Of around 45,000 clones in the sample, 69% are singletons; the top ten hold about 5.9%. The material sequenced was peripheral blood. These receptors were taken from a man older than 75 with acute or convalescent COVID-19.

This clone was detected a few times. The CDR3 DNA sequence: TGTGCCAGCAGCGAGGGACTAGCGGGGGCCCCCTACGAGCAGTACTTC. Residues: CASSEGLAGAPYEQYF. The chain has TRBV5-5 and TRBJ2-7, with 14 positions matching TRBD2. Germline CDR1 is SGHKS and CDR2 is YYEKEE (reference sequence). There are 16 residues in the CDR3. Trimming at V came to 4 bases and at J to 2 bases, leaving 5 bases not matched to a gene.

The CDR3 region is CAISESGQWEDTQYF. The CDR3 DNA reads as TGTGCCATCAGTGAGTCTGGACAGTGGGAAGATACGCAGTATTTT. The V and J genes are TRBV10-3 and TRBJ2-3, with D maybe TRBD1 (6 bases). The V end lost 0 bases, the J end lost 5 bases, and 12 bases lay between the germline ends. This CDR3 has 15 amino acids. Germline V CDR1 and CDR2: ENHRY, SYGVKD.

In the case of this clone: Germline is not matched at one junction end, which may reflect a read error. This rearrangement joins TRBV25-1 to TRBJ1-1, with TRBD1 matching 8 bases. The germline CDR1 and CDR2 sequences are MGHDK and SYGVNS. CDR3 length: 14 residues. CDR3 in DNA: TGTGCCAGCACTGAAACAGGGGGGCCCACTGAAGCTTTCTTT. This sequence encodes CASTETGGPTEAFF.

In its sample, this clone was seen a few times. V usage is TRBV7-8 and J usage is TRBJ2-7; D not resolved. CDR1 is SGHVS, CDR2 FQNEAQ, per germline. CDR3 length: 14 amino acids. V lost 5 bases to trimming and J lost 0 bases, with 11 bases between them. Here the CDR3 DNA reads TGTGCCAGCAGCCACCGAAGCCGCTCCTACGAGCAGTACTTC. It translates to CASSHRSRSYEQYF. The variable domain in full, completed from reference TRBV7-8 and TRBJ2-7, reads GAGVSQSPRYKVAKRGQDVALRCDPISGHVSLFWYQQALGQGPEFLTYFQNEAQLDKSGLPSDRFFAERPEGSVSTLKIQRTQQEDSAVYLCASSHRSRSYEQYFGPGTRLTVT.

The rearrangement uses TRBV11-2 and TRBJ2-7, with a possible D match to TRBD2 (6 bases). Germline V gene sequence: CDR1 SGHAT, CDR2 FQNNGV. V gave up 5 bases and J gave up 9 bases, with 11 bases separating them. This CDR3 region has 11 residues. The CDR3 DNA follows: TGTGCCAGCAGCCCTCCGGGGGTGCAGTACTTC. As protein: CASSPPGVQYF.

This chain links TRBV12-5 with TRBJ2-1; 9 nucleotides line up with TRBD2. V lost 6 bases and J lost 8; bases outside the gene matches: 11. From germline, CDR1 is LGHNT and CDR2 FRNRAP. The CDR3 spans 15 residues. The CDR3 spells CASGLPAGGLDEQFF. CDR3 sequence (DNA): TGTGCTAGTGGGTTACCAGCGGGAGGATTGGATGAGCAGTTCTTC.

V gene TRBV9 combines with J gene TRBJ2-5, with TRBD2 matching over 14 bases. The CDR3 is 16 residues long. Germline loops: CDR1 SGDLS, CDR2 YYNGEE. Trimming took 0 bases from V and 4 from J; bases not matched to a gene: 2. The CDR3 DNA is TGTGCCAGCAGCGTAGGACTAGCGGGGGGGCGAGAGACCCAGTACTTC. Translation gives CASSVGLAGGRETQYF.

This clone was detected a few times. CDR3 sequence (DNA): TGCGCCAGCAGCCAAGAGGAGGGACTAGCGGGAGGACAAGAGACCCAGTACTTC. Encoded protein: CASSQEEGLAGGQETQYF. The chain carries TRBV4-1 and TRBJ2-5; 15 nucleotides align to TRBD2. The CDR3 is 18 amino acids. Germline V gene sequence: CDR1 MGHRA, CDR2 YSYEKL. The J segment lost 2 bases and the V segment lost 0 bases, leaving 4 bases of the junction unmatched.